One sample yielded the 27 T cell receptor beta chains listed below, sequenced in a study of regulatory T cells in long-lasting Graves disease. Documented time point: newly diagnosed GD, antithyroid drugs for less than 3 months. Construction of the TCR library relied on RNA isolated from PBMCs. For TCR beta, libraries came from iRepertoire HTBI primers and Arm-PCR of CDR3 regions. TCRdb redid the calling of the multiplex PCR reads with MiXCR, one entry per CDR3 protein. The table includes 450,000 to 600,000 distinct CDR3 sequences, roughly 16% detected once. The same specimen was also included in a second study, on T cells in Graves' hyperthyroidism and ophthalmopathy.

Material: peripheral blood mononuclear cells (PBMCs), obtained at new diagnosis, from a patient treated with antithyroid drugs. The receptors here all came from a man aged 35 to 55 with Graves disease.

This clonotype was recorded at least ten times. The chain recombines TRBV2 with TRBJ2-1, with TRBD1 matching 8 bases. The CDR3 has 14 residues. J was trimmed by 2 bases and V by 7 bases; bases with no gene match: 4. From germline, CDR1 is SNHLY and CDR2 FYNNEI. CDR3 nucleotide sequence: TGTGCCAGCATTTCCAGGGGGCCCTACAATGAGCAGTTCTTC. Protein product: CASISRGPYNEQFF.

Only a few counts were recorded for this clonotype. The chain joins TRBV30 to TRBJ2-2; possibly TRBD1 or TRBD2 for D (6 bases each). CDR3 length: 12 residues. Germline V gene lookup returns CDR1 GTSNPN and CDR2 SVGIG (reference sequence). V lost 2 bases and J 7 bases, leaving 8 bases between the germline ends. CDR3: CAWSRGVGELFF. The CDR3 nucleotides are TGTGCCTGGAGTAGGGGGGTCGGGGAGCTGTTTTTT.

As regards this clonotype: A clone one base away is much larger, so this may be a read error. This rearrangement joins TRBV7-2 to TRBJ1-1; 9 bases are shared with TRBD1. Germline-derived CDR1 and CDR2 are SGHTA and FQGNSA. J lost 5 bases, V lost 8 bases, and 12 bases had no gene match. This CDR3 contains 15 residues. CDR3 sequence: CASGSSTGGLTEAFF. CDR3 nucleotides: TGTGCCAGCGGCTCATCGACAGGGGGTTTGACTGAAGCTTTCTTT.

The chain couples TRBV9 to TRBJ2-1; TRBD2 agrees at 8 bases. The junction had 7 bases not matched to a gene; V was cut back by 3 bases and J by 5 bases. CDR1 is SGDLS, CDR2 YYNGEE, per germline. This CDR3 region has 15 residues. The CDR3, as DNA: TGTGCCAGCAGCGCTCGGGGGGGAACAAACAATGAGCAGTTCTTC. Translated, it gives CASSARGGTNNEQFF.

The rearrangement uses TRBV7-9 and TRBJ2-3; D is ambiguous. V was pared by 3 bases and J by 3 bases, with 16 bases between. Germline V gene data show CDR1 as SEHNR and CDR2 as FQNEAQ (reference sequence). This CDR3 has 16 residues. CDR3 DNA: TGTGCCAGCAGCTTTTTTGCGGACGGATTTACAGATACGCAGTATTTT. It is translated as CASSFFADGFTDTQYF.

This clonotype appeared many times. The chain combines TRBV2 with TRBJ2-3; the D is unclear. This CDR3 is 12 amino acids long. Germline CDR1 and CDR2: SNHLY and FYNNEI. Trimming left V 7 bases short and J 0 bases short, with 5 bases between. The CDR3 DNA reads as TGTGCCAGCACTCACAGCACAGATACGCAGTATTTT. It specifies CASTHSTDTQYF. Together with reference TRBV2 and TRBJ2-3, the CDR3 gives the full variable domain: EPEVTQTPSHQVTQMGQEVILRCVPISNHLYFYWYRQILGQKVEFLVSFYNNEISEKSEIFDDQFSVERPDGSNFTLKIRSTKLEDSAMYFCASTHSTDTQYFGPGTRLTVL.

This chain connects TRBV18 to TRBJ2-1; possible D gene TRBD2, 6 bases. The J call may not be correct, given that the DNA end is closer to TRBJ2-4. Germline CDR1 KGHSH, CDR2 LQKENI. The CDR3 runs to 18 residues. The CDR3 region has the DNA TGTGCCAGCTCACCAATGCCTAGCCGGGAGCGTGCCAAAAACATTCAGTACTTC. It codes for CASSPMPSRERAKNIQYF.

This chain connects TRBV10-2 to TRBJ1-1; D gene ambiguous. The CDR3 has 15 residues. V was shortened by 7 bases and J by 1 base, with 16 bases between the two germline ends. Germline assignment: CDR1 WSHSY and CDR2 SAAADI. CDR3 loop: CASTRPSTKNTEAFF. CDR3 nucleotide sequence: TGCGCCAGCACCCGGCCTTCCACAAAGAACACTGAAGCTTTCTTT.

The sample holds many counts of this clonotype. The chain links TRBV28 to TRBJ2-1; 10 bases fit TRBD2. J lost 10 bases, V lost 3 bases, and 9 bases had no gene match. Germline V gene data show CDR1 as MDHEN and CDR2 as SYDVKM. The CDR3 runs 15 residues. CDR3 region: CASSFLKLAGFEQFF. The CDR3 DNA follows: TGTGCCAGCAGTTTTCTGAAACTAGCGGGATTCGAGCAGTTCTTC.

This clonotype was recorded many times. This chain uses TRBV5-5 with TRBJ2-1; TRBD1 matches at 8 bases. Trimming cost V 4 bases and J 7 bases; bases outside gene matches: 1. CDR1 SGHKS and CDR2 YYEKEE come from the germline V gene (reference sequence). This CDR3 is 12 amino acids long. The CDR3 coding sequence is TGTGCCAGCAGCCACAGGGGGAATGAGCAGTTCTTC. Translated, it gives CASSHRGNEQFF.

This clonotype was recorded at least ten times. The V gene is TRBV29-1, the J gene TRBJ2-5, with 11 bases that match TRBD1. Germline V gives CDR1 SQVTM, CDR2 ANQGSEA. The CDR3 runs to 13 residues. V dropped 6 bases and J dropped 5; count of bases not matched to a gene: 5. The CDR3 is CSVADRGRETQYF. Here the CDR3 DNA reads TGCAGCGTAGCGGACAGGGGGCGGGAGACCCAGTACTTC.

This clonotype appeared many times. This chain joins TRBV10-3 and TRBJ2-7, with D possibly TRBD2 on 6 matching bases. This CDR3 has 12 residues. The V gene's germline CDR1 is ENHRY and CDR2 SYGVKD. V lost 10 bases to trimming and J lost 2 bases, with 12 bases between them. The CDR3 coding sequence is TGTGCCACCGGGACTGACCCCTACGAGCAGTACTTC. It translates to CATGTDPYEQYF.

The rearrangement joins TRBV20-1 to TRBJ2-1, with TRBD2 matching 10 bases. V was clipped by 1 base and J by 6 bases; unmatched bases: 6. CDR3 size: 15 residues. From germline, CDR1 is DFQATT and CDR2 SNEGSKA (reference sequence). The DNA of the CDR3 is TGCAGTGCTAGAGGCGGGGCTAGCGGGAGCAATGAGCAGTTCTTC. Its translation is CSARGGASGSNEQFF.

In this sample, this clonotype turned up many times. This chain joins TRBV2 and TRBJ2-3, with no clear D. From germline, CDR1 is SNHLY and CDR2 FYNNEI. Deletions cut 3 bases from V and 0 bases from J, with 4 bases between. The CDR3 sequence is 13 residues long. CDR3 sequence reads: CASSEDSTDTQYF. The CDR3 DNA follows: TGTGCCAGCAGTGAGGATAGCACAGATACGCAGTATTTT. Using reference TRBV2 and TRBJ2-3 for the parts outside the CDR3, the full variable domain is EPEVTQTPSHQVTQMGQEVILRCVPISNHLYFYWYRQILGQKVEFLVSFYNNEISEKSEIFDDQFSVERPDGSNFTLKIRSTKLEDSAMYFCASSEDSTDTQYFGPGTRLTVL.

The chain is built from TRBV30 and TRBJ2-3, with 10 bases matching TRBD2. Germline V lookup: CDR1 GTSNPN, CDR2 SVGIG (reference sequence). The CDR3 sequence is 20 residues long. V trimming: 8 bases; J trimming: 9 bases; junction bases outside the gene matches: 32. CDR3 sequence: CAGKASGTSASGRGTRTQYF. The CDR3 nucleotides read TGTGCCGGGAAAGCATCCGGGACTAGCGCCAGTGGGAGGGGCACACGAACGCAGTATTTT.

This clonotype has only a few counts. The CDR3 region has the DNA TGTGCCAGCAGTGAATATGAAGACCCAAGGGACGAGCAGTACTTC. The encoded protein is CASSEYEDPRDEQYF. The rearrangement links TRBV25-1 to TRBJ2-7; the D is unclear. Trimming removed 0 bases at V and 5 bases at J, with 14 bases between. The CDR3 totals 15 residues. Germline V gene sequence: CDR1 MGHDK, CDR2 SYGVNS.

The chain links TRBV19 to TRBJ2-1; D is unclear. Germline CDR1 is LNHDA and CDR2 is SQIVND (reference sequence). The CDR3 runs 12 residues. With 4 bases removed from V and 12 bases from J, the gap between germline ends came to 13 bases. The CDR3 sequence is CASSTAYTGQFF. In DNA, the CDR3 is TGTGCCAGTAGTACAGCCTACACCGGGCAGTTCTTC.

This clonotype was recorded many times. V usage is TRBV12-3 or TRBV12-4 and J usage is TRBJ2-2; D is uncertain. Trimming removed 3 bases from V and 4 bases from J, with 9 bases in between. CDR3 length: 14 residues. DNA of the CDR3: TGTGCCAGCAGTTTTAGAAGGTTCACCGGGGAGCTGTTTTTT. As protein: CASSFRRFTGELFF.

This clonotype was recorded a few times. V is TRBV20-1 and J is TRBJ1-1; TRBD1 agrees at 7 bases. The CDR3 has 17 amino acids. Germline V gives CDR1 DFQATT, CDR2 SNEGSKA (reference sequence). V gave up 0 bases and J gave up 0 bases; unmatched junction bases: 10. CDR3 bases: TGCAGTGCTAGAGATAGTGCAACAGGGGTAATGAACACTGAAGCTTTCTTT. It encodes CSARDSATGVMNTEAFF.

A remark on this clonotype: With a much larger clone just one base away, this may be a read error. The CDR3 ends on some other residue instead of the conserved phenylalanine or tryptophan, so this is likely a read error. The chain employs TRBV3-1 and TRBJ2-3, with 7 bases aligning to TRBD2. V gave up 3 bases and J gave up 3 bases; unmatched junction bases: 3. The CDR3 totals 14 residues. Germline V gene lookup returns CDR1 LGHDT and CDR2 YNNKEL (reference sequence). The CDR3 DNA follows: TGTGCCAGCAGCCATGGGAGGGGTACAGATACGCAGTATGTT. This codes for CASSHGRGTDTQYV.

This rearrangement joins TRBV30 to TRBJ2-6; 10 bases agree with TRBD1. The CDR3 is 16 amino acids. The germline V gene has CDR1 GTSNPN and CDR2 SVGIG (reference sequence). J gave up 2 bases and V 4 bases, and 5 bases lay outside the gene matches. The chain's CDR3 is CAWMTGGIAGANVLTF. Here the CDR3 DNA reads TGTGCCTGGATGACAGGGGGCATAGCTGGGGCCAACGTCCTGACTTTC. The entire variable domain, with the rest obtained from reference TRBV30 and TRBJ2-6, is as follows: SQTIHQWPATLVQPVGSPLSLECTVEGTSNPNLYWYRQAAGRGLQLLFYSVGIGQISSEVPQNLSASRPQDRQFILSSKKLLLSDSGFYLCAWMTGGIAGANVLTFGAGSRLTVL.

As regards this clonotype: This may come from a read error, since a much larger clone is one base off. The V and J genes are TRBV6-9 and TRBJ2-5; 9 bases are shared with TRBD1. From germline, CDR1 is MNHGY and CDR2 SVAAGI. Trimming at V came to 4 bases and at J to 3 bases, leaving 6 bases not matched to a gene. The CDR3 is made up of 15 amino acids. This chain's CDR3 is CASSCRDRVKETQYF. The CDR3 DNA reads TGTGCCAGCAGTTGCCGGGACAGGGTGAAAGAGACCCAGTACTTC.

The V call is TRBV19, the J call TRBJ2-7, with D perhaps assigned TRBD1 or TRBD2 (6 bases each). The germline V gene has CDR1 LNHDA and CDR2 SQIVND (reference sequence). Trimming took off 3 bases at V and 0 bases at J, with 15 bases between the two ends. The CDR3 has 16 residues. DNA of the CDR3: TGTGCCAGTAGTATTACCGGGGGCAAATACTCCTACGAGCAGTACTTC. Its protein product is CASSITGGKYSYEQYF. Full variable domain (remainder filled in from reference TRBV19 and TRBJ2-7): DGGITQSPKYLFRKEGQNVTLSCEQNLNHDAMYWYRQDPGQGLRLIYYSQIVNDFQKGDIAEGYSVSREKKESFPLTVTSAQKNPTAFYLCASSITGGKYSYEQYFGPGTRLTVT.

This clonotype was picked up many times. The rearrangement uses TRBV11-2 and TRBJ2-7; 9 bases are a match to TRBD1. The germline gives CDR1 SGHAT, CDR2 FQNNGV. This CDR3 spans 16 amino acids. Trimming took 5 bases from V and 4 from J; bases not matched to a gene: 12. Written as DNA, the CDR3 is TGTGCCAGCAGCCGACCTTTGACAGGGGGAGAATACGAGCAGTACTTC. It translates to CASSRPLTGGEYEQYF.

Note on this clonotype: This may be a read error: a much more frequent sequence differs by one nucleotide. The J gene is TRBJ2-7, the V gene TRBV12-3 or TRBV12-4; the match to TRBD2 covers 10 bases. The CDR3 sequence is 14 residues long. J gave up 7 bases and V 8 bases, and 11 bases lay outside the gene matches. DNA for the CDR3: TGTGCCAGCTGGCTTGTAGCGGGGGGAGGGGAGCAGTACTTC. The encoded protein is CASWLVAGGGEQYF.

This clonotype was picked up many times. The chain couples TRBV6-1 to TRBJ1-5, with D uncertain. This CDR3 region has 17 residues. V lost 6 bases, J lost 0 bases, and 18 bases lay in between. The germline V gene has CDR1 MNHNS and CDR2 SASEGT. CDR3 DNA sequence: TGTGCCAGCAGCCCTTTACTCGGACTGAATAGCAATCAGCCCCAGCATTTT. It is translated as CASSPLLGLNSNQPQHF.

This clonotype was observed a handful of times. The gene calls are TRBV6-5 and TRBJ2-2; D remains ambiguous. Germline values: CDR1 MNHEY, CDR2 SVGAGI. The CDR3 spans 15 residues. V lost 0 bases and J 6 bases, leaving 11 bases between the germline ends. In DNA form, the CDR3 reads TGTGCCAGCAGTTACTCGCCCAGGTGGGCCGGGGAGCTGTTTTTT. As protein: CASSYSPRWAGELFF.